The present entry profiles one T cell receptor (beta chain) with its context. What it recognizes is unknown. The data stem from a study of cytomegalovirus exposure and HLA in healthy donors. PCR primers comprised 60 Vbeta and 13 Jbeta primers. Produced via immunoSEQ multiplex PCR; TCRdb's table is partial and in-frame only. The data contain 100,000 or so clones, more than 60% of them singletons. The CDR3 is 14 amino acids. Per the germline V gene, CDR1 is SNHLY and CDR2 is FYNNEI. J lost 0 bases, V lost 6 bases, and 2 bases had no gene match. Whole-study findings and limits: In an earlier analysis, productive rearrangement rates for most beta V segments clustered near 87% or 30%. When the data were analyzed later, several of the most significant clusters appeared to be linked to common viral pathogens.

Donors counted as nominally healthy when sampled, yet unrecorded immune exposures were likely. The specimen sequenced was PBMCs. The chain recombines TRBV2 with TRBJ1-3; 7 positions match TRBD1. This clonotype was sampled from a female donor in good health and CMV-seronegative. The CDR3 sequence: CASRDRNSGNTIYF. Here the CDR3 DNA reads TGTGCCAGCAGGGACAGGAACTCTGGAAACACCATATATTTT.